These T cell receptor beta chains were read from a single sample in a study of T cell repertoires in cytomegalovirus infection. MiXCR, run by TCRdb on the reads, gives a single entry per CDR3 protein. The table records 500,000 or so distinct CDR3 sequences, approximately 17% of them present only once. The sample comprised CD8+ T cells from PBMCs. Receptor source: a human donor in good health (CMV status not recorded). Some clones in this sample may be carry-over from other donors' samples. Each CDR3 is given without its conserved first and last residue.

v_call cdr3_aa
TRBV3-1 ASRAVPSDTEAF
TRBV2 ASSEGPIHNEQF
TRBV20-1 SARDLLAESYEQY
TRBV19 ASSKVGGKNEQF
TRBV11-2 ASSLVRGWSTDTQY
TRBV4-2 ASSQKRRDTTYEQY
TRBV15 ATVDSLDGSSYEQY
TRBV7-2 ASSSSDRDLPSYGYT
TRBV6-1 ASRLRTFSPDTQY
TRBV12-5 ASGLVAGTEAF
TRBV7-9 ASSLPGTAKNTEAF
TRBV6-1 ASSTLGPGETQY
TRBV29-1 SVAGGGAHGYT
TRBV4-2 ASSETGGARGYT
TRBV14 ASSLAGTDLY
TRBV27 ASSRRVAGSQETQY
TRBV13 ASSLVGEAGGFGETQY
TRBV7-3 ASSSFSGANTGELF
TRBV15 ATSGRDGQEY
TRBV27 ASSSWYDREGSGNTIY
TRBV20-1 SASRGLAGLYEQY
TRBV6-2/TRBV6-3 ASSPDSTEAF
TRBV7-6 ASSFGAGNQPQH